Each of the 14 T cell receptor beta chains below was sequenced from the same sample in a study of CD8 T cells in ankylosing spondylitis. The study, taken as a whole, reports: Seven to nine highly homologous variants formed a TCR beta motif that appeared characteristic of ankylosing spondylitis blood.

No antigen is known for these receptors. TCRdb redid the calling of the 5' RACE reads with MiXCR, one entry per CDR3 protein. The sample holds a few hundred thousand distinct CDR3 sequences, 10% to 15% seen once. The material sequenced was blood, either unsorted or a sorted T cell fraction (not recorded which). All receptors come from a male donor with ankylosing spondylitis.

This clonotype was detected only a few times. The rearrangement joins TRBV29-1 to TRBJ2-2; 10 bases align to TRBD2. Germline V gives CDR1 SQVTM, CDR2 ANQGSEA. The CDR3 spans 16 residues. V trimming: 4 bases; J trimming: 4 bases; junction bases outside the gene matches: 9. As DNA, the CDR3 is TGCAGCGTTGGAAGCGGGAGGGCCGTTGGCACCGGGGAGCTGTTTTTT. Translated, it gives CSVGSGRAVGTGELFF.

This clonotype was seen only a few times. The gene calls are TRBV6-1 and TRBJ1-5; perhaps TRBD1 as D (6 bases). Germline V gene lookup returns CDR1 MNHNS and CDR2 SASEGT. This CDR3 comprises 17 residues. V dropped 7 bases and J dropped 0 bases, with 19 bases sitting between them. CDR3 in amino acids: CASNTRGGVNSNQPQHF. CDR3 bases: TGTGCCAGCAACACCAGGGGTGGGGTGAATAGCAATCAGCCCCAGCATTTT.

The V call is TRBV7-9, the J call TRBJ2-1, with D unresolved. The V gene lost 5 bases and the J gene lost 8 bases, with 7 bases spanning the gap. The germline V gene encodes CDR1 SEHNR and CDR2 FQNEAQ (reference sequence). CDR3 size: 11 residues. The CDR3 sequence is CASSADDEQFF. CDR3 DNA: TGTGCCAGCAGCGCCGACGATGAGCAGTTCTTC. The full variable domain, with the rest looked up from reference TRBV7-9 and TRBJ2-1, is DTGVSQNPRHKITKRGQNVTFRCDPISEHNRLYWYRQTLGQGPEFLTYFQNEAQLEKSRLLSDRFSAERPKGSFSTLEIQRTEQGDSAMYLCASSADDEQFFGPGTRLTVL.

Only a few counts were recorded for this clonotype. The chain employs TRBV20-1 and TRBJ2-1; 7 bases agree with TRBD2. CDR1 and CDR2 from the germline V gene are DFQATT and SNEGSKA (reference sequence). J lost 2 bases, V lost 0 bases, and 4 bases had no gene match. CDR3 size: 15 residues. The CDR3 DNA sequence: TGCAGTGCTAGAGAGAGCGGGACCGCCTACAATGAGCAGTTCTTC. Translated, it gives CSARESGTAYNEQFF.

Only a few counts were recorded for this clonotype. The chain combines TRBV20-1 with TRBJ2-3; 15 bases line up with TRBD2. Unmatched junction bases numbered 8, after V lost 1 base and J lost 3 bases. This CDR3 is built from 18 residues. Germline values: CDR1 DFQATT, CDR2 SNEGSKA (reference sequence). The CDR3 loop reads CSARVLGLAGGWTDTQYF. The CDR3 coding sequence is TGCAGTGCTAGAGTCCTGGGACTAGCGGGAGGATGGACAGATACGCAGTATTTT.

The chain uses TRBV6-1 and TRBJ2-5; possibly TRBD1 for D (6 bases). The length of the CDR3 is 15 residues. In germline, CDR1 is MNHNS, CDR2 SASEGT. V was trimmed by 4 bases and J by 4 bases, leaving 16 bases between them. The CDR3 spells CASSAPGTMGETQYF. CDR3 bases: TGTGCCAGCAGTGCACCCGGGACAATGGGAGAGACCCAGTACTTC.

The V and J genes are TRBV7-9 and TRBJ2-4; 9 nucleotides match TRBD1. The CDR3 runs to 14 residues. Looked up from germline, CDR1 is SEHNR and CDR2 is FQNEAQ (reference sequence). V lost 6 bases and J lost 5; bases outside the gene matches: 5. DNA for the CDR3: TGTGCCAGCAGAGCAACAGGGGGCGAAAACATTCAGTACTTC. Translation gives CASRATGGENIQYF.

This clonotype showed up just a few times. The rearrangement joins TRBV7-2 to TRBJ2-3; D is uncertain. With 1 base removed from V and 7 bases from J, the gap between germline ends came to 15 bases. Germline V gene lookup returns CDR1 SGHTA and CDR2 FQGNSA. This CDR3 has 15 amino acids. CDR3 loop: CASSLEQAVFYTQYF. The CDR3 DNA reads as TGTGCCAGCAGCTTAGAGCAGGCAGTCTTTTATACGCAGTATTTT. The full variable domain, in which reference TRBV7-2 and TRBJ2-3 provide the parts outside the CDR3, is GAGVSQSPSNKVTEKGKDVELRCDPISGHTALYWYRQSLGQGLEFLIYFQGNSAPDKSGLPSDRFSAERTGGSVSTLTIQRTQQEDSAVYLCASSLEQAVFYTQYFGPGTRLTVL.

This clonotype appeared a few times. V gene TRBV12-3 or TRBV12-4 combines with J gene TRBJ1-3, with D unclear. V was trimmed by 2 bases and J by 4 bases, leaving 12 bases between them. This CDR3 region has 15 residues. The CDR3: CASSLWARSGNTIYF. CDR3 coding DNA: TGTGCCAGCAGTTTATGGGCGAGGTCCGGAAACACCATATATTTT.

This clonotype occurred many times. The rearrangement joins TRBV7-2 to TRBJ2-3; 11 nucleotides line up with TRBD2. The CDR3 spans 16 residues. The germline CDR1 and CDR2 sequences are SGHTA and FQGNSA. V gave up 5 bases and J gave up 0 bases; unmatched junction bases: 4. As DNA, the CDR3 is TGTGCCAGCAGCACGACTAGCGGGGCTAGCACAGATACGCAGTATTTT. Translation gives CASSTTSGASTDTQYF.

This clonotype was counted only a few times. J is TRBJ2-1 and V is TRBV5-1; no clear D. This CDR3 is built from 14 residues. Per germline, CDR1 SGHRS and CDR2 YFSETQ. Trimming took off 0 bases at V and 4 bases at J, with 8 bases between the two ends. CDR3 loop: CASSLGLLYNEQFF. Here the CDR3 DNA reads TGCGCCAGCAGCTTGGGACTCCTTTACAATGAGCAGTTCTTC.

This chain connects TRBV4-1 to TRBJ2-5; 7 nucleotides align to TRBD2. Per germline, CDR1 MGHRA and CDR2 YSYEKL. This CDR3 is 15 amino acids long. V gave up 0 bases and J gave up 5 bases; unmatched junction bases: 6. The CDR3 nucleotides read TGCGCCAGCAGCCAAGATCCGGGAGGCGTGGAGACCCAGTACTTC. Translation gives CASSQDPGGVETQYF.

CDR3 in amino acids: CATSDLSGYGYTF. In DNA, the CDR3 is TGTGCCACCAGTGATTTGAGCGGCTATGGCTACACCTTC. This chain connects TRBV24-1 to TRBJ1-2; D not certain. This CDR3 comprises 13 residues. Germline V gene sequence: CDR1 KGHDR, CDR2 SFDVKD. Trimming took off 0 bases at V and 4 bases at J, with 5 bases between the two ends.

The chain employs TRBV4-2 and TRBJ2-3, with TRBD2 matching over 8 bases. In germline, CDR1 is LGHNA, CDR2 YNFKEQ. The CDR3 sequence is 17 residues long. The junction had 13 bases not matched to a gene; V was cut back by 4 bases and J by 4 bases. The CDR3 reads CASSRPRGAGEADTQYF. The DNA of the CDR3 is TGTGCCAGCAGCCGCCCCCGGGGAGCGGGAGAGGCAGATACGCAGTATTTT.